This T cell receptor beta chain was recorded in a study of T cell responses to AZD1222 COVID-19 vaccine. Whole-study results and caveats: Nearly half of spike-specific TCRs reportedly go after variant regions that carry no mutations. Spike-specific TCR breadth and depth were elevated following two AZD1222 doses.

This clone has a single count. Antigen specificity is unknown. The length of the CDR3 is 13 residues. V lost 4 bases to trimming and J lost 9 bases, with 10 bases between them. In germline, CDR1 is SGHDN, CDR2 FVKESK. Only in-frame clones appear in the TCRdb table, and some are missing; sequencing was by immunoSEQ multiplex PCR. The repertoire holds more than 150,000 clones, more than 75% seen once, with 25% to 30% in the top ten. Specimen: peripheral blood, collected 28 days after the second AZD1222 dose. The genes are TRBV14 and TRBJ1-6, with TRBD1 as a possible D gene (5 bases). The receptor was isolated from an adult who received the AZD1222 COVID-19 vaccine. The CDR3 DNA reads as TGTGCCAGCAGCCTGGGACCGGGTTCACCCCTCCACTTT. Translated: CASSLGPGSPLHF.